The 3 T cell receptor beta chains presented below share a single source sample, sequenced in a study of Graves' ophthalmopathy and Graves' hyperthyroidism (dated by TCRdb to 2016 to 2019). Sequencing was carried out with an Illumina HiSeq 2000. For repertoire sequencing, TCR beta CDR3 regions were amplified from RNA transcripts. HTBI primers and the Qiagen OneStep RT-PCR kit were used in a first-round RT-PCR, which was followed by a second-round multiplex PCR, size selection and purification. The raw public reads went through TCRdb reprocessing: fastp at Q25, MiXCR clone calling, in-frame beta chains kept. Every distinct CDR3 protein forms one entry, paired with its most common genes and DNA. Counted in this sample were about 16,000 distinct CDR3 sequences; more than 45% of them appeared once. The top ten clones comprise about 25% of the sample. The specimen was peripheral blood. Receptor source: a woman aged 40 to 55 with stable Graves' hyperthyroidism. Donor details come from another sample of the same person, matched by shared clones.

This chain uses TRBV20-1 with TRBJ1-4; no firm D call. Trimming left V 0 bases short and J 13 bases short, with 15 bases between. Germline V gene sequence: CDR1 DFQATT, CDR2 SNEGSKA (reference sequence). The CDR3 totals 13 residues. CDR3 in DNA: TGCAGTGCTAGAGACCCTCTCAACGATTTACTGTTTTTT. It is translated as CSARDPLNDLLFF.

The CDR3 reads CASTRSENPHNEQFF. CDR3 coding DNA: TGTGCCAGCACACGTAGCGAGAACCCGCACAATGAGCAGTTCTTC. V is TRBV12-3 or TRBV12-4 and J is TRBJ2-1; D perhaps matches TRBD2 (5 bases). V lost 7 bases and J 5 bases, leaving 18 bases between the germline ends. The CDR3 sequence is 15 residues long.

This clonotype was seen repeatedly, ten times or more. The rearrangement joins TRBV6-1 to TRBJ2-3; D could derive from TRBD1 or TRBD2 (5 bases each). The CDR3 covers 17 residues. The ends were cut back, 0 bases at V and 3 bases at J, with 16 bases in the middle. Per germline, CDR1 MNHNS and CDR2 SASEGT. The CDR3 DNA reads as TGTGCCAGCAGTGAAGCGTGGGACCCGGTATCGACAGATACGCAGTATTTT. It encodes CASSEAWDPVSTDTQYF.